This T cell receptor beta chain derives from a study of shared clonotypes between healthy human individuals. General study findings and limits: Despite large depth, rarefaction showed incomplete sorted-subset sequencing.

Remarks on this clone: No antigen is known for it.

Healthy HIV-negative adults without recent acute infections or vaccinations served as donors. The method was immunoSEQ multiplex PCR; TCRdb's version includes in-frame clones alone and lacks a portion of them. Of roughly 220,000 clones listed, 50% to 75% were seen once; the top ten hold around 10%. V gave up 4 bases and J gave up 8 bases, with 14 bases separating them. Germline V gene sequence: CDR1 MDHEN, CDR2 SYDVKM. The CDR3 spans 13 residues. The V gene is TRBV28, the J gene TRBJ1-1; no definite D call. Sequencing input: memory CD4+ T cells sorted from blood. Subset reported: CD45RA-negative fraction. This clonotype was sampled from a man aged 25 to 40 in good health. CDR3 DNA: TGTGCCAGCAGTTCTTACCCAAAACCAGAAGCTTTCTTT. Amino acid sequence: CASSSYPKPEAFF. The full variable domain, rest sourced from reference TRBV28 and TRBJ1-1, is DVKVTQSSRYLVKRTGEKVFLECVQDMDHENMFWYRQDPGLGLRLIYFSYDVKMKEKGDIPEGYSVSREKKERFSLILESASTNQTSMYLCASSSYPKPEAFFGQGTRLTVV.